These T cell receptor beta chains were read from a single sample in a study of shared clonotypes between healthy human individuals. Here immunoSEQ multiplex PCR was the method, and the copy in TCRdb shows in-frame clones only, minus some. The sample lists some 1.5 million clones; roughly 98% were seen once. Sequencing used naive CD4+ T cells sorted from blood. The receptor set was obtained from a man aged 25-45 years in good health. The CDR3 runs from the conserved cysteine through the conserved F or W. The D gene is left open where the match is weak. Clone size is shown for a subset of rows, as once, few, many or a class of expanded clone.

D gene: NA; V gene: TRBV7-6; clone size: once; CDR3 length: 21; J gene: TRBJ2-6; CDR3 DNA: TGTGCCAGCAGCTTAGAAAGGAGGGGAACAGGCTTTTCCTCTGGGGCCAACGTCCTGACTTTC; CDR3 protein: CASSLERRGTGFSSGANVLTF
D gene: NA; V gene: TRBV18; clone size: NA; CDR3 length: 14; J gene: TRBJ1-5; CDR3 DNA: TGTGCCAGCTCACCTGACAGAAGCAATCAGCCCCAGCATTTT; CDR3 protein: CASSPDRSNQPQHF
D gene: NA; V gene: TRBV5-4; clone size: once; CDR3 length: 14; J gene: TRBJ2-7; CDR3 DNA: TGTGCCAGCAGCCTGGAAGGGACACAGTACGAGCAGTACTTC; CDR3 protein: CASSLEGTQYEQYF
D gene: NA; V gene: TRBV6-6; clone size: NA; CDR3 length: 14; J gene: TRBJ1-5; CDR3 DNA: TGTGCCAGCAGCGCGAAGGGGGGCCGTCAGCCCCAGCATTTT; CDR3 protein: CASSAKGGRQPQHF
D gene: NA; V gene: TRBV18; clone size: NA; CDR3 length: 15; J gene: TRBJ1-2; CDR3 DNA: TGTGCCAGCTCACTAAACGGGGGAGTGAACTATGGCTACACCTTC; CDR3 protein: CASSLNGGVNYGYTF
D gene: NA; V gene: TRBV9; clone size: NA; CDR3 length: 16; J gene: TRBJ2-1; CDR3 DNA: TGTGCCAGCAGCGAGGGGGGTCGCCGTACCTACAATGAGCAGTTCTTC; CDR3 protein: CASSEGGRRTYNEQFF
D gene: TRBD1; V gene: TRBV28; clone size: NA; CDR3 length: 15; J gene: TRBJ2-7; CDR3 DNA: TGTGCCAGCACCCGTGGGACAGGGTCCTCCTACGAGCAGTACTTC; CDR3 protein: CASTRGTGSSYEQYF
D gene: TRBD2; V gene: TRBV29-1; clone size: NA; CDR3 length: 12; J gene: TRBJ2-7; CDR3 DNA: TGCAGCGGAAGCGCGGGACTAGCGGGGAAGTACTTC; CDR3 protein: CSGSAGLAGKYF
D gene: NA; V gene: TRBV4-1; clone size: once; CDR3 length: 12; J gene: TRBJ2-1; CDR3 DNA: TGCGCCAGCAGCCAACAAGGCAATGAGCAGTTCTTC; CDR3 protein: CASSQQGNEQFF
D gene: NA; V gene: TRBV27; clone size: NA; CDR3 length: 15; J gene: TRBJ2-7; CDR3 DNA: TGTGCCAGCAGTGCCCCCTATAGAGCCCACTACGAGCAGTACTTC; CDR3 protein: CASSAPYRAHYEQYF
D gene: TRBD1; V gene: TRBV4-2; clone size: NA; CDR3 length: 16; J gene: TRBJ2-1; CDR3 DNA: TGTGCCAGCAGCCAAGGGGGACAGGGGTCCTACAATGAGCAGTTCTTC; CDR3 protein: CASSQGGQGSYNEQFF
D gene: NA; V gene: TRBV28; clone size: NA; CDR3 length: 15; J gene: TRBJ2-1; CDR3 DNA: TGTGCCAGCAGGATTGTAGCGGACAGGTACAATGAGCAGTTCTTC; CDR3 protein: CASRIVADRYNEQFF
D gene: NA; V gene: TRBV2; clone size: NA; CDR3 length: 11; J gene: TRBJ1-5; CDR3 DNA: TGTGCCAGCAGTACCGGGGGACCCCAGCATTTT; CDR3 protein: CASSTGGPQHF
D gene: NA; V gene: TRBV9; clone size: NA; CDR3 length: 19; J gene: TRBJ2-3; CDR3 DNA: TGTGCCAGCAGCGTAGTCGGGGGACCACAGGGGACTAGCACAGATACGCAGTATTTT; CDR3 protein: CASSVVGGPQGTSTDTQYF
D gene: NA; V gene: TRBV5-4; clone size: NA; CDR3 length: 16; J gene: TRBJ1-3; CDR3 DNA: TGTGCCAGCAGCTTGGTAGCCGGGGGCTTGGGAAACACCATATATTTT; CDR3 protein: CASSLVAGGLGNTIYF
D gene: TRBD2; V gene: TRBV20-1; clone size: NA; CDR3 length: 11; J gene: TRBJ2-3; CDR3 DNA: TGCAGTGCTGATTTAGCGGGAACGCAGTATTTT; CDR3 protein: CSADLAGTQYF
D gene: TRBD1; V gene: TRBV5-1; clone size: NA; CDR3 length: 15; J gene: TRBJ1-4; CDR3 DNA: TGCGCCAGCAGCTTGGGGACAGGGGGCAATGAAAAACTGTTTTTT; CDR3 protein: CASSLGTGGNEKLFF
D gene: TRBD2; V gene: TRBV5-1; clone size: NA; CDR3 length: 16; J gene: TRBJ2-1; CDR3 DNA: TGCGCCAGCAGCTTGGGAGCGGGAGTTACCTACAATGAGCAGTTCTTC; CDR3 protein: CASSLGAGVTYNEQFF
D gene: NA; V gene: TRBV19; clone size: NA; CDR3 length: 14; J gene: TRBJ2-3; CDR3 DNA: TGTGCCAGTAGTCCCGACTGGGTGACAGATACGCAGTATTTT; CDR3 protein: CASSPDWVTDTQYF
D gene: TRBD2; V gene: TRBV18; clone size: NA; CDR3 length: 16; J gene: TRBJ2-1; CDR3 DNA: TGTGCCAGCTCACGAGGACTAGCGGGAGTCGTCAATGAGCAGTTCTTC; CDR3 protein: CASSRGLAGVVNEQFF
D gene: NA; V gene: TRBV6-5; clone size: NA; CDR3 length: 15; J gene: TRBJ2-3; CDR3 DNA: TGTGCCAGCAGCCGAATTAGTGATAGCACAGATACGCAGTATTTT; CDR3 protein: CASSRISDSTDTQYF
D gene: TRBD1; V gene: TRBV19; clone size: NA; CDR3 length: 15; J gene: TRBJ1-5; CDR3 DNA: TGTGCCAGTAAAGGACAGGATCTTAGCAATCAGCCCCAGCATTTT; CDR3 protein: CASKGQDLSNQPQHF
D gene: NA; V gene: TRBV5-4; clone size: NA; CDR3 length: 15; J gene: TRBJ2-7; CDR3 DNA: TGTGCCAGCAGCCGTCCGGAAGGTTTCGCCTACGAGCAGTACTTC; CDR3 protein: CASSRPEGFAYEQYF
D gene: NA; V gene: TRBV19; clone size: NA; CDR3 length: 15; J gene: TRBJ2-7; CDR3 DNA: TGTGCCAGTAGTTCGCCCAGGGGTCGGACGGGGGAGCAGTACTTC; CDR3 protein: CASSSPRGRTGEQYF
D gene: TRBD2; V gene: TRBV9; clone size: NA; CDR3 length: 16; J gene: TRBJ2-1; CDR3 DNA: TGTGCCAGCAGCGTAGGAGCGGGAGCTCCCTACAATGAGCAGTTCTTC; CDR3 protein: CASSVGAGAPYNEQFF
D gene: NA; V gene: TRBV11-2; clone size: NA; CDR3 length: 17; J gene: TRBJ2-7; CDR3 DNA: TGTGCCAGCAGCAACCAATTGTGGGTGGAGCTCTCCTACGAGCAGTACTTC; CDR3 protein: CASSNQLWVELSYEQYF
D gene: NA; V gene: TRBV10-3; clone size: NA; CDR3 length: 14; J gene: TRBJ2-1; CDR3 DNA: TGTTCGATGGCGGGAAATAGGTCCTACAATGAGCAGTTCTTC; CDR3 protein: CSMAGNRSYNEQFF
D gene: NA; V gene: TRBV11-3; clone size: NA; CDR3 length: 14; J gene: TRBJ2-1; CDR3 DNA: TGTGCCAGCAGCTTATCAAGCTCCTACAATGAGCAGTTCTTC; CDR3 protein: CASSLSSSYNEQFF
D gene: TRBD2; V gene: TRBV19; clone size: NA; CDR3 length: 17; J gene: TRBJ2-1; CDR3 DNA: TGTGCCAGTAGCAAATGGGAGGGCCTCCCCTTGAGCAGTTCTTGGTTCTTC; CDR3 protein: CASSKWEGLPLSSSWFF
D gene: TRBD2; V gene: TRBV6-4; clone size: NA; CDR3 length: 15; J gene: TRBJ2-1; CDR3 DNA: TGTGCCAGCAGTTTACTAGCGGGACCCTACAATGAGCAGTTCTTC; CDR3 protein: CASSLLAGPYNEQFF
D gene: TRBD1; V gene: TRBV19; clone size: NA; CDR3 length: 14; J gene: TRBJ2-2; CDR3 DNA: TGTGCCAGTAGAAGGGACAGGTACACCGGGGAGCTGTTTTTT; CDR3 protein: CASRRDRYTGELFF
D gene: NA; V gene: TRBV18; clone size: NA; CDR3 length: 15; J gene: TRBJ2-2; CDR3 DNA: TGTGCCACCTCAGAAGTCCAGTCCCCTACCGGGGAGCTGTTTTTT; CDR3 protein: CATSEVQSPTGELFF
D gene: NA; V gene: TRBV9; clone size: NA; CDR3 length: 16; J gene: TRBJ2-5; CDR3 DNA: TGTGCCAGCAGCGCAGATATCGGACGCACGCAAGAGACCCAGTACTTC; CDR3 protein: CASSADIGRTQETQYF